This T cell receptor (beta chain) was captured in a study of regulatory T cells in long-lasting Graves disease. Combining iRepertoire HTBI primers with Arm-PCR of CDR3 regions, the authors built TCR beta libraries. Using its own MiXCR run on the multiplex PCR reads, TCRdb lists one record per CDR3 protein. The sample includes more than 300,000 distinct CDR3 sequences, roughly a fifth of them seen just once. The CDR3 is made up of 16 amino acids. Germline CDR1 GTSNPN, CDR2 SVGIG (reference sequence). Trimming removed 4 bases from V and 6 bases from J, with 21 bases in between. Regarding time point: persistent/refractory GD, antithyroid drugs over 5 years with positive TRAb. Preparation of the TCR library used RNA extracted from PBMCs. Under American Thyroid Association guidelines, Graves' disease was diagnosed. Whole-study results and caveats: Lower TCR diversity was seen in persistent Graves' patients than in newly diagnosed ones. It is possible that accuracy was reduced by the small size of the sample.

With regard to this clonotype: Its antigen is as yet unknown.

V and J are TRBV30 and TRBJ2-2; D possibly uses TRBD1 or TRBD2 (6 bases each). Material: peripheral blood mononuclear cells (PBMCs), obtained when the disease was refractory, from a patient treated with antithyroid drugs. This clonotype was sampled from a female donor with Graves disease. CDR3 residues: CAWITERGDGAGELFF. DNA for the CDR3: TGTGCCTGGATCACCGAGAGGGGGGATGGGGCCGGGGAGCTGTTTTTT.